The 4 T cell receptor beta chains listed next were all sequenced from one sample in a study of identifying expanded T cells in peripheral blood. Sequencing was performed with immunoSEQ multiplex PCR; in TCRdb, only in-frame clones are kept and a portion is missing. This table has about 110,000 clones, 88% appearing once. Sequences were obtained from blood. The receptor source for this set is a person aged 18 to 75 in good health.

The chain has TRBV7-3 and TRBJ2-5; D call uncertain. Germline values: CDR1 SGHTA, CDR2 FQGTGA. The ends were cut back, 0 bases at V and 4 bases at J, with 9 bases in the middle. This CDR3 contains 14 residues. The CDR3 coding sequence is TGTGCCAGCAGCTTAACTGGTCCAATAGAGACCCAGTACTTC. It codes for CASSLTGPIETQYF.

The chain links TRBV5-4 to TRBJ1-4, with TRBD1 matching 7 bases. V shed 4 bases, J shed 8 bases, and the junction held 11 bases outside the gene matches. Germline V gene lookup returns CDR1 SGHNT and CDR2 YYREEE (reference sequence). The CDR3 length is 15 residues. CDR3 bases: TGTGCCAGCAGCCGCAGGGAGGGGGCAGGAGAAAAACTGTTTTTT. Its protein is CASSRREGAGEKLFF.

This clone has more than one count but fewer than ten. This sequence joins TRBV2 and TRBJ1-1; D is unclear. Per the germline V gene, CDR1 is SNHLY and CDR2 is FYNNEI. The V and J ends lost 2 bases and 1 base respectively, with 2 bases between them. There are 12 residues in the CDR3. CDR3 DNA: TGTGCCAGCAGTGAACCGAACACTGAAGCTTTCTTT. It is translated as CASSEPNTEAFF.

The chain recombines TRBV11-3 with TRBJ2-7; 7 positions match TRBD1. The CDR3 runs 15 residues. J was trimmed by 3 bases and V by 0 bases; bases with no gene match: 5. The germline V gene has CDR1 SGHNT and CDR2 YENEEA. The CDR3 spells CASSLDQGGVYEQYF. In nucleotides, the CDR3 is TGTGCCAGCAGCTTAGATCAAGGGGGCGTCTACGAGCAGTACTTC.